The clone carrying this TCR beta chain was seen only once. This specimen belongs to a study of cytomegalovirus exposure and HLA in healthy donors. This table comes from immunoSEQ multiplex PCR, and its TCRdb copy is limited to in-frame clones, with some not included. The sample includes tens of thousands of clones, around 90% seen only once; the top ten take approximately 6.7%. Per the germline V gene, CDR1 is SGHRS and CDR2 is YFSETQ. After removal of 1 base from V and 3 bases from J, the junction contained 4 bases not matched to a gene. CDR3 size: 15 residues. The genes are TRBV5-1 and TRBJ1-3, with TRBD1 identical over 7 bases. The origin of this receptor is a woman younger than 45 in good health and CMV-seronegative. The sequencing sample was made of PBMCs. CDR3 nucleotides: TGCGCCAGCAGCTTGAGACAGGGTGATGGAAACACCATATATTTT. Translated: CASSLRQGDGNTIYF. Complete variable domain (other parts from reference TRBV5-1 and TRBJ1-3): KAGVTQTPRYLIKTRGQQVTLSCSPISGHRSVSWYQQTPGQGLQFLFEYFSETQRNKGNFPGRFSGRQFSNSRSEMNVSTLELGDSALYLCASSLRQGDGNTIYFGEGSWLTVV.